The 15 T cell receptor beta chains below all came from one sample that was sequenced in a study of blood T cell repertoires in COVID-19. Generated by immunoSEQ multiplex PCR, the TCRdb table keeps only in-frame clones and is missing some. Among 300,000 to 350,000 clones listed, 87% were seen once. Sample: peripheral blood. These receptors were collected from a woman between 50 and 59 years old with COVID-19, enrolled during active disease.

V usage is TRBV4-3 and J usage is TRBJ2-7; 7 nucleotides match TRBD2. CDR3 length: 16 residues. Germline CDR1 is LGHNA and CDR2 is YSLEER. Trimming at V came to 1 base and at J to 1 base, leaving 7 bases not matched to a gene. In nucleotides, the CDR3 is TGCGCCAGCAGCCAAGCCGGGGGGACTCCGTCCTACGAGCAGTACTTC. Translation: CASSQAGGTPSYEQYF.

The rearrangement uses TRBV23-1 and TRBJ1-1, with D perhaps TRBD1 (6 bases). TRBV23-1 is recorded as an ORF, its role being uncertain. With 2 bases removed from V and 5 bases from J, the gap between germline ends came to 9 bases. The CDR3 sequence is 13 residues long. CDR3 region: CASSQIRGTEAFF. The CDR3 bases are TGCGCCAGCAGTCAAATCAGGGGTACTGAAGCTTTCTTT.

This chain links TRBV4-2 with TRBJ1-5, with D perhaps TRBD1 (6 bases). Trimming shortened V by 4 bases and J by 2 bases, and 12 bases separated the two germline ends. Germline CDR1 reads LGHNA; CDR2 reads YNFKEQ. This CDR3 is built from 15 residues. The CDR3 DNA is TGTGCCAGCAGCCCCGGAAGACAGGGCAATCAGCCCCAGCATTTT. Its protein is CASSPGRQGNQPQHF.

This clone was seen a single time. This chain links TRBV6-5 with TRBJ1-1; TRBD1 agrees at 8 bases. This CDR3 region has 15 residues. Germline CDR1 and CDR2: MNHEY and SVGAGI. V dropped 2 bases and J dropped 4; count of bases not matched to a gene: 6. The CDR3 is CASSYRTGYGTEAFF. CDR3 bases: TGTGCCAGCAGTTACCGGACAGGGTATGGCACTGAAGCTTTCTTT.

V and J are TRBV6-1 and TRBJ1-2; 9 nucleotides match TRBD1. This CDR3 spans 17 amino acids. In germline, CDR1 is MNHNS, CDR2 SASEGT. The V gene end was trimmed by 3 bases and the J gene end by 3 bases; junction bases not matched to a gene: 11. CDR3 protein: CASSENLQGAAYYGYTF. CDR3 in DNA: TGTGCCAGCAGTGAGAATCTACAGGGGGCGGCTTACTATGGCTACACCTTC.

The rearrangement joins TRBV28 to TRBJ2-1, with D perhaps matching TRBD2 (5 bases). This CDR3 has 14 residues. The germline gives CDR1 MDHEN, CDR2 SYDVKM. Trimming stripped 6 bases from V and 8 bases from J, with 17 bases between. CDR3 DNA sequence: TGTGCCAGCAGCTCCCCCCTTAGCGACCATGAGCAGTTCTTC. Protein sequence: CASSSPLSDHEQFF.

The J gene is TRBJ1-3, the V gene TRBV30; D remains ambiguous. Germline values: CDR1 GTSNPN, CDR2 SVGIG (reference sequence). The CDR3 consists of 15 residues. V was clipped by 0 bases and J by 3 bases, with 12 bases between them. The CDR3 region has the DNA TGTGCCTGGAGTGTACAGATCCCCTTTGGAAACACCATATATTTT. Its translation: CAWSVQIPFGNTIYF.

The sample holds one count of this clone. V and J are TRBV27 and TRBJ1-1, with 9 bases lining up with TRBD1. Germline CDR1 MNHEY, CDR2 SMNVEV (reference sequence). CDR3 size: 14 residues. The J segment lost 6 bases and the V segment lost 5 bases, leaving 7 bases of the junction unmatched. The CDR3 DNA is TGTGCCAGCAGTACGGGACAGGGCTACGCTGAAGCTTTCTTT. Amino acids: CASSTGQGYAEAFF.

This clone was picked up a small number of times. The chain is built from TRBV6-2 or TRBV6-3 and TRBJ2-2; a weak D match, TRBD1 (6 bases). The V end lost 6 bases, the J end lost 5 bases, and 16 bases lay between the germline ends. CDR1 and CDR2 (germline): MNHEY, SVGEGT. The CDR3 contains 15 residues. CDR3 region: CASSPHRVETGELFF. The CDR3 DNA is TGTGCCAGCAGCCCTCACAGGGTAGAAACCGGGGAGCTGTTTTTT.

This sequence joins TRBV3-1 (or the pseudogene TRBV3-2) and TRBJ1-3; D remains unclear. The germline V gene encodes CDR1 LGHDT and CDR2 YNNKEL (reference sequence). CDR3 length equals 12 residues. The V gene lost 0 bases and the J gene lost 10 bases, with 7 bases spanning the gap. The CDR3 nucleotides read TGTGCCAGCAGCCAAGAGCTCAGGACCATATATTTT. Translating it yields CASSQELRTIYF.

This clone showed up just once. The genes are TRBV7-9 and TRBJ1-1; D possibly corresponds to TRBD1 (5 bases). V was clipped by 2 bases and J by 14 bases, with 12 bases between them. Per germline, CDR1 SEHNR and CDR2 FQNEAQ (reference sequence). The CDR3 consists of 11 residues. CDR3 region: CASSLNNGAFF. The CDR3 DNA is TGTGCCAGCAGCTTAAATAATGGGGCGTTCTTT.

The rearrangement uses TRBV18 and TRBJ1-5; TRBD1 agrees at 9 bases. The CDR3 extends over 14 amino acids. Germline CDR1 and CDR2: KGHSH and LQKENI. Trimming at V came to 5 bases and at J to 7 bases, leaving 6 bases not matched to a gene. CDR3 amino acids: CASSSTGGDQPQHF. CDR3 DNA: TGTGCCAGCTCATCGACAGGGGGAGACCAGCCCCAGCATTTT.

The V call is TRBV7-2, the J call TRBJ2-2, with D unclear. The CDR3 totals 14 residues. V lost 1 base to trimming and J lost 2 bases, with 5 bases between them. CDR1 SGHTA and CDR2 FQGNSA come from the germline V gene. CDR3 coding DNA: TGTGCCAGCAGCTTAGTACTTAACACCGGGGAGCTGTTTTTT. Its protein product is CASSLVLNTGELFF.

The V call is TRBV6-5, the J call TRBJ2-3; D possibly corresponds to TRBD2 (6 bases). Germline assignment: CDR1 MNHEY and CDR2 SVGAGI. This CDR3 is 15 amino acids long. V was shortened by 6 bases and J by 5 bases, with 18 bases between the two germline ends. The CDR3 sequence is CASRAPGLLRDTQYF. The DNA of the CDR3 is TGTGCCAGCAGAGCGCCGGGACTCCTTAGAGATACGCAGTATTTT.

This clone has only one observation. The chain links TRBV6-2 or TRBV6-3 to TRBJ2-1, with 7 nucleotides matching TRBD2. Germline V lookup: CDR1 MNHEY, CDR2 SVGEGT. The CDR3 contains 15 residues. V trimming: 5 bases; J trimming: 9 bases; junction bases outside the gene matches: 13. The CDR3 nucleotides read TGTGCCAGCAGTACCCACCGCGGACTAGTACTTGAGCAGTTCTTC. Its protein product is CASSTHRGLVLEQFF.